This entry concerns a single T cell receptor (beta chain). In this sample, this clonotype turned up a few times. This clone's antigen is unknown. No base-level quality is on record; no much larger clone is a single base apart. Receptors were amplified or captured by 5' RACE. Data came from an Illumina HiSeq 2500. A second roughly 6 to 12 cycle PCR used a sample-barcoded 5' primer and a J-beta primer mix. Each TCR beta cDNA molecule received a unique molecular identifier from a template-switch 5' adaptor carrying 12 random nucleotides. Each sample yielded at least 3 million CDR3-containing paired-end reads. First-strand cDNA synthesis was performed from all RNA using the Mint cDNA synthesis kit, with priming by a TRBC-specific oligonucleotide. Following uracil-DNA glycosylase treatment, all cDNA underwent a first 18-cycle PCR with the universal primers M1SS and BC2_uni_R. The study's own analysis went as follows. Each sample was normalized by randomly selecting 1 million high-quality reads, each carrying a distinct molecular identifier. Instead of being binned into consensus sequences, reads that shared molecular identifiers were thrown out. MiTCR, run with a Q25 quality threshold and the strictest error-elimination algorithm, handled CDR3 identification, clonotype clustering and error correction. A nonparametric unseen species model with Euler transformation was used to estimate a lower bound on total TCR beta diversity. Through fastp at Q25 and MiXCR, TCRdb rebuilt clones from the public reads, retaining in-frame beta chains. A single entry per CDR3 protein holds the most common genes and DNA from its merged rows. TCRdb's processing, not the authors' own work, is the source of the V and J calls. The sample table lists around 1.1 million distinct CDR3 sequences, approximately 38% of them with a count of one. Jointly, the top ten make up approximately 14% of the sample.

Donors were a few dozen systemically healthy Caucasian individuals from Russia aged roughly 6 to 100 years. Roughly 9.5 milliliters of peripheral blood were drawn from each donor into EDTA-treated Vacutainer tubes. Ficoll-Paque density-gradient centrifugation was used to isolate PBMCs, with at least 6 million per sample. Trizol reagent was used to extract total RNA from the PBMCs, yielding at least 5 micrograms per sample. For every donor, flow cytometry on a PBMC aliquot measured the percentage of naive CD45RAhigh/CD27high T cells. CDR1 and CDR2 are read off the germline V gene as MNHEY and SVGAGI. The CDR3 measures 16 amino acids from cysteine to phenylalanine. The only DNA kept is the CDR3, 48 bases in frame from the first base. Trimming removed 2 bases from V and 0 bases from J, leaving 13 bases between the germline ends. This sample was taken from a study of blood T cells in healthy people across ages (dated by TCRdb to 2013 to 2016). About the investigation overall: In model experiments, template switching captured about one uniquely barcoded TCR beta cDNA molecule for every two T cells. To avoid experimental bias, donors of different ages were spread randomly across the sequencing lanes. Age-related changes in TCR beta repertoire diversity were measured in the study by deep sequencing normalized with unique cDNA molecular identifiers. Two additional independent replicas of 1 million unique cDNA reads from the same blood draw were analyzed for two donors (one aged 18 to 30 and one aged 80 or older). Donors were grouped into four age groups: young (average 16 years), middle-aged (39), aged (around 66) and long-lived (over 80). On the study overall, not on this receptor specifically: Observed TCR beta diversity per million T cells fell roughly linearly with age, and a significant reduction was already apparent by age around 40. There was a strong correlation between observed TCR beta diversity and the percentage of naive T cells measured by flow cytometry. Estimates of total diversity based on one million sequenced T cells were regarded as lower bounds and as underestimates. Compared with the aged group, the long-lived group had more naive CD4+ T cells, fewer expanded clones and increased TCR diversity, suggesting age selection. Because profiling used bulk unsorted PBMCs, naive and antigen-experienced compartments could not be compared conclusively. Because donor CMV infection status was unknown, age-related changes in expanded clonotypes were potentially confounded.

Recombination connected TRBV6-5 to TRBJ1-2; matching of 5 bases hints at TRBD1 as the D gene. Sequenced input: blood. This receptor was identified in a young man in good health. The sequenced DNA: TGTGCCAGCAGTTACGCGACAGCCTTTACTAACTATGGCTACACCTTC. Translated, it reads CASSYATAFTNYGYTF.